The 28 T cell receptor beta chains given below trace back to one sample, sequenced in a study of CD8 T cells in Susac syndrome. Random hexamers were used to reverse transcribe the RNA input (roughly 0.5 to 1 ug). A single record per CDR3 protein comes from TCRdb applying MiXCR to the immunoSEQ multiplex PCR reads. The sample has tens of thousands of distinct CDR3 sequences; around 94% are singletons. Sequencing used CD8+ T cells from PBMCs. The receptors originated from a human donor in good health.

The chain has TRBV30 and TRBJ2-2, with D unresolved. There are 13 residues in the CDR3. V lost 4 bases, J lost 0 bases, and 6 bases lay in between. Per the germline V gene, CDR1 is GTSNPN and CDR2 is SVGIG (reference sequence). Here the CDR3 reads CAWTVSNTGELFF. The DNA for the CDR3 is TGTGCCTGGACAGTGTCGAACACCGGGGAGCTGTTTTTT.

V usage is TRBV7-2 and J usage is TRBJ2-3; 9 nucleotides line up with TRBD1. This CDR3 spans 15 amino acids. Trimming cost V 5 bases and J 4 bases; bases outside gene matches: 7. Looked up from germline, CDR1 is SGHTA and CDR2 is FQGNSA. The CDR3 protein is CASSPRDRVSDTQYF. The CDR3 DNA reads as TGTGCCAGCAGCCCCCGGGACAGGGTATCAGATACGCAGTATTTT.

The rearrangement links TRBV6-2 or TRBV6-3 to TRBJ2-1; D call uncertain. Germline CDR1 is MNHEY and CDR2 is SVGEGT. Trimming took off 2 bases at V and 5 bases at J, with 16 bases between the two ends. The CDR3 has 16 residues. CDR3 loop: CASSYRPWGTDNEQFF. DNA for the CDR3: TGTGCCAGCAGTTACCGGCCCTGGGGTACCGACAATGAGCAGTTCTTC.

In DNA, the CDR3 is TGTGCCAGCAGCCAAGAGACAGGGGCCGTCCACGAGCAGTACTTC. It codes for CASSQETGAVHEQYF. This chain connects TRBV7-9 to TRBJ2-7, with 8 positions matching TRBD1. J lost 5 bases, V lost 5 bases, and 11 bases had no gene match. Germline CDR1 SEHNR, CDR2 FQNEAQ (reference sequence). The CDR3 loop spans 15 amino acids. The variable domain in full, completed from reference TRBV7-9 and TRBJ2-7, reads DTGVSQNPRHKITKRGQNVTFRCDPISEHNRLYWYRQTLGQGPEFLTYFQNEAQLEKSRLLSDRFSAERPKGSFSTLEIQRTEQGDSAMYLCASSQETGAVHEQYFGPGTRLTVT.

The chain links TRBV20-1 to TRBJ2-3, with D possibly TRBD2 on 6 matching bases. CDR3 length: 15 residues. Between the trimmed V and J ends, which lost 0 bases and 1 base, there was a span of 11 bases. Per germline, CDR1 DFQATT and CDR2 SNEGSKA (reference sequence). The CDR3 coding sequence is TGCAGTGCTAGAGATCAGGGCGGGGGCACAGATACGCAGTATTTT. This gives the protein CSARDQGGGTDTQYF.

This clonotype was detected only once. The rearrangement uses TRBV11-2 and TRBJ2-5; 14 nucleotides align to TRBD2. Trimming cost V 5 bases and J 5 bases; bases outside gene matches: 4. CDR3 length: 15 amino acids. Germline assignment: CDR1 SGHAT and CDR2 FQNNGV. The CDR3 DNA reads TGTGCCAGCAGCCCCGGGACTAGCGGGAGCGAGACCCAGTACTTC. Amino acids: CASSPGTSGSETQYF.

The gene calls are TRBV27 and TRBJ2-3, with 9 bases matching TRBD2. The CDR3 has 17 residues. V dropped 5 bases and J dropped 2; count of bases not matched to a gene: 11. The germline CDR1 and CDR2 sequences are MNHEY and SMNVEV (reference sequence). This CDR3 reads CASSPSGASGITDTQYF. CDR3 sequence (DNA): TGTGCCAGCAGTCCCTCTGGGGCTAGCGGGATCACAGATACGCAGTATTTT.

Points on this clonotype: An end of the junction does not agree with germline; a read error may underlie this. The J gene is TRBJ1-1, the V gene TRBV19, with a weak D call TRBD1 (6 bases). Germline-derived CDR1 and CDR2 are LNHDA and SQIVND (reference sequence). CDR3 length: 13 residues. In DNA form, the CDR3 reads TGTGCCAGTAGCATAGGGGGTTCCACTGAAGCTTTCTTT. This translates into CASSIGGSTEAFF.

CDR3 amino acids: CASSQPGQLNYGYTF. For the CDR3, the DNA is TGTGCCAGCAGCCAACCGGGACAGCTTAACTATGGCTACACCTTC. The J gene is TRBJ1-2, the V gene TRBV13; 7 bases map to TRBD1. The CDR3 consists of 15 residues. In germline, CDR1 is PRHDT, CDR2 FYEKMQ (reference sequence). Trimming removed 5 bases from V and 1 base from J; junction bases left unmatched: 7.

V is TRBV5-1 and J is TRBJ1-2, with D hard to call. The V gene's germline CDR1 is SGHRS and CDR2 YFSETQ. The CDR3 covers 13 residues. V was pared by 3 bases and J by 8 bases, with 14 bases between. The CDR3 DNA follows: TGCGCCAGCAGCTGGGAGAGGGTATACGGCTACACCTTC. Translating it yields CASSWERVYGYTF.

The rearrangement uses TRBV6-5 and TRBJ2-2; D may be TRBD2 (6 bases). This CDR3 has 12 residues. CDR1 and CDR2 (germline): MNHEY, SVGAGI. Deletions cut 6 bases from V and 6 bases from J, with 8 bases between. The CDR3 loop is CASSWGAGELFF. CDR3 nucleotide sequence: TGTGCCAGCAGCTGGGGGGCCGGGGAGCTGTTTTTT.

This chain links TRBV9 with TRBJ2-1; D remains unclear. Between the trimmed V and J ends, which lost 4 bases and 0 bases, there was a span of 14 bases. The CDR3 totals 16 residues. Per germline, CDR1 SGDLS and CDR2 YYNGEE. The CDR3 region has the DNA TGTGCCAGCAGCCTACCACCTACGAGCTCCTACAATGAGCAGTTCTTC. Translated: CASSLPPTSSYNEQFF.

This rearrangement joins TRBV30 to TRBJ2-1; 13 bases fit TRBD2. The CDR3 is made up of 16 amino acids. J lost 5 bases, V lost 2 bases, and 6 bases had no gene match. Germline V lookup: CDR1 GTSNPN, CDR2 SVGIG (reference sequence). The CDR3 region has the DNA TGTGCCTGGAGTCCGCCGGGACTAGCGGGACACAATGAGCAGTTCTTC. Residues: CAWSPPGLAGHNEQFF.

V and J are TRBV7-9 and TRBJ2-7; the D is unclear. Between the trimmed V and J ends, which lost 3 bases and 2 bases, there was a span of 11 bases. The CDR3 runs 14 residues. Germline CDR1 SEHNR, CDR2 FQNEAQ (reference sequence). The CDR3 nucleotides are TGTGCCAGCAGCTTTGGTCAGGCGGCCTACGAGCAGTACTTC. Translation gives CASSFGQAAYEQYF.

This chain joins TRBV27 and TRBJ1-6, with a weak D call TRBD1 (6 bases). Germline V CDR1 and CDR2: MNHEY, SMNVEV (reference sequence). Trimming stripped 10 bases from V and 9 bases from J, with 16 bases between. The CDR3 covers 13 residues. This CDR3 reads CAIAQGFGSPLHF. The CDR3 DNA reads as TGTGCCATCGCCCAGGGGTTCGGTTCACCCCTCCACTTT.

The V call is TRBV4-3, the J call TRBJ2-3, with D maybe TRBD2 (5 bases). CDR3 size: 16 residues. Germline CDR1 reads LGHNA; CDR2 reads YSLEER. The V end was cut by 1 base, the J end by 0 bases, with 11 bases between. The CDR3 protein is CASSQGGGFSTDTQYF. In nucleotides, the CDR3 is TGCGCCAGCAGCCAAGGTGGAGGCTTTAGCACAGATACGCAGTATTTT.

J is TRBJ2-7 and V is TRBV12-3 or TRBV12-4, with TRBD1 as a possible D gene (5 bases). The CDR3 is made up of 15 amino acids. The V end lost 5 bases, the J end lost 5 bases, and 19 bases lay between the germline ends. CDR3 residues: CASSAVSRGTDEQYF. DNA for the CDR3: TGTGCCAGCAGTGCGGTGTCTAGGGGTACGGACGAGCAGTACTTC.

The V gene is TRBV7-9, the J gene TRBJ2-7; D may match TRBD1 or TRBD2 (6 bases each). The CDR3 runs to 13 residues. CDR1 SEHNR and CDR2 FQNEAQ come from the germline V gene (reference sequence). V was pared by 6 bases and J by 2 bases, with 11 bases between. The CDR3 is CASSGGTPYEQYF. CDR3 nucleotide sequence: TGTGCCAGCAGTGGAGGGACACCCTACGAGCAGTACTTC. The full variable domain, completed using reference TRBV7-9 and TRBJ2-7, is DTGVSQNPRHKITKRGQNVTFRCDPISEHNRLYWYRQTLGQGPEFLTYFQNEAQLEKSRLLSDRFSAERPKGSFSTLEIQRTEQGDSAMYLCASSGGTPYEQYFGPGTRLTVT.

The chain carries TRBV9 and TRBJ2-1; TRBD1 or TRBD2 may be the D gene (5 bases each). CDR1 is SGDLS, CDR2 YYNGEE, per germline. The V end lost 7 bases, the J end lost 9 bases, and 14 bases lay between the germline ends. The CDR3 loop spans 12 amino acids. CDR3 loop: CASGGKRSEQFF. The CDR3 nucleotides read TGTGCCAGCGGGGGAAAAAGGAGTGAGCAGTTCTTC.

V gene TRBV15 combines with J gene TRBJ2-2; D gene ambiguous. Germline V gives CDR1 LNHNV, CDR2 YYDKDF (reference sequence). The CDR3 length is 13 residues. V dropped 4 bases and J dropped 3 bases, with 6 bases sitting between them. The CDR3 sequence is CATSIRDTGELFF. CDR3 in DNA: TGTGCCACCAGCATTCGGGACACCGGGGAGCTGTTTTTT.

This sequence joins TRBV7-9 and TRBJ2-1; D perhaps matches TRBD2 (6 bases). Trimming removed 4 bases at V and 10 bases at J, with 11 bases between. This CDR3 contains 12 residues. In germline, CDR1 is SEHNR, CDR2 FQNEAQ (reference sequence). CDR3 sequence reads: CASSYGGGEQFF. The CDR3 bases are TGTGCCAGCAGCTATGGTGGGGGGGAGCAGTTCTTC.

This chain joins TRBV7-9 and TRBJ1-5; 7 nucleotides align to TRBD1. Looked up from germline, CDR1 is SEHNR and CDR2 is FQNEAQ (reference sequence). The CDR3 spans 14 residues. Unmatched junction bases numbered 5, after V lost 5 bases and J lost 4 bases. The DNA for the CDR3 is TGTGCCAGCAGCACCGGGACAGATAATCAGCCCCAGCATTTT. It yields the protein CASSTGTDNQPQHF. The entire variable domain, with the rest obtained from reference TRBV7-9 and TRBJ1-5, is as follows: DTGVSQNPRHKITKRGQNVTFRCDPISEHNRLYWYRQTLGQGPEFLTYFQNEAQLEKSRLLSDRFSAERPKGSFSTLEIQRTEQGDSAMYLCASSTGTDNQPQHFGDGTRLSIL.

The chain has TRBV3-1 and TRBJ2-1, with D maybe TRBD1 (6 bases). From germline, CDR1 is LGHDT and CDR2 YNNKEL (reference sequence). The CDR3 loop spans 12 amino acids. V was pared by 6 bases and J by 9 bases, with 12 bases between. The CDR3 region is CASSQGHFEQFF. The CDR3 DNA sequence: TGTGCCAGCAGTCAGGGGCACTTTGAGCAGTTCTTC.

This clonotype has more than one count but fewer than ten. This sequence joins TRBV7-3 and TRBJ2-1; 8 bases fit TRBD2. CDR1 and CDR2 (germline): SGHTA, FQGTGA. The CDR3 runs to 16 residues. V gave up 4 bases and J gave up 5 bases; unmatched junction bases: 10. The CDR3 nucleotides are TGTGCCAGCAGCTCCCTGGCGGGAGGAAGGAACAATGAGCAGTTCTTC. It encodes CASSSLAGGRNNEQFF.

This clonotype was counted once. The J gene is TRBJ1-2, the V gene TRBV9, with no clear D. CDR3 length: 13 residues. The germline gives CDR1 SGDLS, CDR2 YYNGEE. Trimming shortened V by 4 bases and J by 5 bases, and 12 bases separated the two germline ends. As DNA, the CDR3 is TGTGCCAGCAGCTCCCGGGCCTTTTATGGCTACACCTTC. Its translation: CASSSRAFYGYTF.

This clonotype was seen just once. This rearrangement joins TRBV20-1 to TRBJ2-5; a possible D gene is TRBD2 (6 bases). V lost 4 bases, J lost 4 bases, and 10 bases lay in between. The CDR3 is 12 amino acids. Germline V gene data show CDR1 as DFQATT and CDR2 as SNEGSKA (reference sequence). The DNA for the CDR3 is TGCAGTGCTAAGGCGGGAAGAGAGACCCAGTACTTC. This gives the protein CSAKAGRETQYF.

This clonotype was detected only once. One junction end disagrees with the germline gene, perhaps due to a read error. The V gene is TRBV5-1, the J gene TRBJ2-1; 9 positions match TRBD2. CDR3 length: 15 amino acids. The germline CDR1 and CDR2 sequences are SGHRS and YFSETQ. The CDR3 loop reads CASSPGTSSHNEQFF. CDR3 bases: TGCGCCAGCAGCCCCGGGACTAGCTCCCACAATGAGCAGTTCTTC. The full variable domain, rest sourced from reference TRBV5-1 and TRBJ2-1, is KAGVTQTPRYLIKTRGQQVTLSCSPISGHRSVSWYQQTPGQGLQFLFEYFSETQRNKGNFPGRFSGRQFSNSRSEMNVSTLELGDSALYLCASSPGTSSHNEQFFGPGTRLTVL.

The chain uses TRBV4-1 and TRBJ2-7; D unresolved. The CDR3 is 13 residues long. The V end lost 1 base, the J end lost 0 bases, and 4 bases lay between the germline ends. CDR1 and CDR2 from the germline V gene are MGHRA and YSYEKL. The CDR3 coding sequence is TGCGCCAGCAGCCAAGTCCTCTCCTACGAGCAGTACTTC. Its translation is CASSQVLSYEQYF.